This T cell receptor (beta chain) originates from a study of Tregs in tolerant kidney transplant recipients. V was pared by 2 bases and J by 7 bases, with 9 bases of the junction left unmatched. The CDR3 runs to 15 residues. From germline, CDR1 is SEHNR and CDR2 FQNEAQ (reference sequence). Here immunoSEQ multiplex PCR was the method, and the copy in TCRdb shows in-frame clones only, minus some. Of about 15,000 clones listed, around four fifths are singletons. Thawed PBMCs were FACS-sorted into unstimulated CD4+CD25+CD127- regulatory T cells, CD4+CD25- non-regulatory cells, CD4 and CD8 cells. Thawed PBMCs were rested overnight at 37°C with roughly 200 IU/ml IL-2 before regulatory T cell sorting. Broader study findings: Changing PCR primers prevented nucleotide comparison between some patients' samples. Findings come from small patient numbers and require larger validation.

In the case of this clone: Its antigen is still unknown.

The chain employs TRBV7-9 and TRBJ2-5; 8 positions match TRBD1. This receptor was taken from a human donor who received a combined kidney and bone marrow transplant. Material: Tregs from blood, obtained before the transplant. This chain's CDR3 is CASSLTAGGLGTQYF. CDR3 sequence (DNA): TGTGCCAGCAGCTTAACCGCAGGGGGCTTAGGGACCCAGTACTTC. Full variable domain (outside the CDR3, taken from reference TRBV7-9 and TRBJ2-5): DTGVSQNPRHKITKRGQNVTFRCDPISEHNRLYWYRQTLGQGPEFLTYFQNEAQLEKSRLLSDRFSAERPKGSFSTLEIQRTEQGDSAMYLCASSLTAGGLGTQYFGPGTRLLVL.